This TCR beta chain originates from a study of regulatory T cells in long-lasting Graves disease. Overall study: Over 5 years on antithyroid drugs plus positive TSH receptor antibodies marked Graves' disease as persistent.

The time point denotes: persistent/refractory GD, antithyroid drugs over 5 years with positive TRAb. PBMC RNA served as the TCR library source. Germline V CDR1 and CDR2: SGHVS, FQNEAQ. The CDR3 sequence is 13 residues long. Trimming stripped 3 bases from V and 6 bases from J, with 11 bases between. TCR beta libraries were built with iRepertoire HTBI primers and Arm-PCR of CDR3 regions. Original data processing: Taken together, the samples had 62 TRBV and roughly 14 TRBJ segments identified. TCRdb called the multiplex PCR reads again in MiXCR, with one record for every CDR3 protein. TCRdb's processing, not the authors' own work, is the source of the V and J calls. The sample includes 400,000 to 450,000 distinct CDR3 sequences, 23% of them seen just once.

The receptor was derived from a female donor with Graves disease. The sample here was peripheral blood mononuclear cells (PBMCs), taken when the disease was refractory, from a patient treated with antithyroid drugs. The chain couples TRBV7-8 to TRBJ1-1; possible D gene TRBD1, 6 bases. CDR3: CASSFNRAAEAFF. CDR3 DNA: TGTGCCAGCAGCTTTAACAGGGCCGCTGAAGCTTTCTTT. Filled out from reference TRBV7-8 and TRBJ1-1, the complete variable domain reads GAGVSQSPRYKVAKRGQDVALRCDPISGHVSLFWYQQALGQGPEFLTYFQNEAQLDKSGLPSDRFFAERPEGSVSTLKIQRTQQEDSAVYLCASSFNRAAEAFFGQGTRLTVV.